This T cell receptor (beta chain) came from a study of molecular identifiers for immune sequencing clone quantification. This clonotype was picked up a small number of times. Naive CD8 T cells were picked out by sorting for CD8+CD4-CCR7+CD45RA+. The germline V gene encodes CDR1 MDHEN and CDR2 SYDVKM. The V gene end was trimmed by 6 bases and the J gene end by 4 bases; junction bases not matched to a gene: 13. The CDR3 length is 16 residues. In TCRdb, the PCR reads were re-called with MiXCR into one record per CDR3 protein. The repertoire holds around 100,000 distinct CDR3 sequences, around 33% seen once, with 4% to 5% in the top ten.

The clonotype was recovered from a human donor in good health. Some libraries in this study had Jurkat cell RNA spiked in. This chain joins TRBV28 and TRBJ2-7; 9 nucleotides match TRBD2. The sequencing sample was made of naive CD8+ T cells from blood, with Jurkat cell RNA spiked in. The sample's subset: FACS-sorted CD8+CD4-CCR7+CD45RA+ naive T cells. The CDR3 reads CASSPGVAGVSYEQYF. CDR3 bases: TGTGCCAGCAGCCCGGGGGTAGCGGGAGTGTCTTACGAGCAGTACTTC.